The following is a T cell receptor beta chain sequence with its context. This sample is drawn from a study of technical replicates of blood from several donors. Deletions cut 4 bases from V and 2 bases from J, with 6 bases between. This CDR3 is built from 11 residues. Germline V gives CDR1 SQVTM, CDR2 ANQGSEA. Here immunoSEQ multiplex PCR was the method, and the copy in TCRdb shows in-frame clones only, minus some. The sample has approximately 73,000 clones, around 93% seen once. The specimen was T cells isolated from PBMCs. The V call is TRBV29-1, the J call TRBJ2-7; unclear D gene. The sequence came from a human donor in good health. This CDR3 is CSVARTYEQYF. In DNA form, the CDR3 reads TGCAGCGTTGCCAGGACCTACGAGCAGTACTTC.